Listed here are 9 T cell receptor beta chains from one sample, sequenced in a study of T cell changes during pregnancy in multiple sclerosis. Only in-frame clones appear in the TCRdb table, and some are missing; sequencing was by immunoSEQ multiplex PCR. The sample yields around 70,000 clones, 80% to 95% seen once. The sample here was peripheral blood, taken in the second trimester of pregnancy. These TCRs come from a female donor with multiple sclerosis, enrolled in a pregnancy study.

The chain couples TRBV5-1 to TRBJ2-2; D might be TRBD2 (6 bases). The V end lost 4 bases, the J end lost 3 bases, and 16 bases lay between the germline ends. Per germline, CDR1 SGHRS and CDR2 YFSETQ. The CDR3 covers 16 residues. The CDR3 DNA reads TGCGCCAGCAGCCCACTACTAGCCGGCGACACCGGGGAGCTGTTTTTT. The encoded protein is CASSPLLAGDTGELFF.

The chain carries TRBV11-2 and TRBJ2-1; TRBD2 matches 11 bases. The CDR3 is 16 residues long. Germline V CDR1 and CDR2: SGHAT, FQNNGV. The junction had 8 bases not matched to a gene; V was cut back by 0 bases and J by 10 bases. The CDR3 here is CASSLEGGTSGLEQFF. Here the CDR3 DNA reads TGTGCCAGCAGCTTAGAGGGGGGGACTAGCGGTCTCGAGCAGTTCTTC.

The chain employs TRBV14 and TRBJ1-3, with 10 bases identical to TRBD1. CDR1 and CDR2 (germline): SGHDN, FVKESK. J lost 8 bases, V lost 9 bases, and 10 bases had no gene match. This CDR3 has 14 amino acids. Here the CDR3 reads CASSSSGQGYTIYF. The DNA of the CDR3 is TGTGCCAGTTCCTCGTCGGGACAGGGGTACACCATATATTTT.

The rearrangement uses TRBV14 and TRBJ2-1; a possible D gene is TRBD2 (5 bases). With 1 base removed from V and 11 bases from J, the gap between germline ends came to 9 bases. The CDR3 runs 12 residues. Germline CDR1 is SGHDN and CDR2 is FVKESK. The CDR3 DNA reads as TGTGCCAGCAGCCAAGTCTGGACTCAGCAGTTCTTC. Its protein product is CASSQVWTQQFF.

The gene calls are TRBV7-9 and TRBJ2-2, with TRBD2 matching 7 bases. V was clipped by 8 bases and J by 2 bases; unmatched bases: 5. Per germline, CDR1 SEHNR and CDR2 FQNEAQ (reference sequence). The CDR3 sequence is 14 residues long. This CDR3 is CASRGGSNTGELFF. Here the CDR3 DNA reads TGTGCCAGCCGCGGCGGGAGTAACACCGGGGAGCTGTTTTTT.

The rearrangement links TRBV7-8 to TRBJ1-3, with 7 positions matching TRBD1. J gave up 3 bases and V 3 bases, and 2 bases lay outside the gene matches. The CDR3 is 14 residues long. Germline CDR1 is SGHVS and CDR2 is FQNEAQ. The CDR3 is CASSLTGSGNTIYF. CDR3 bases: TGTGCCAGCAGCTTGACAGGGAGTGGAAACACCATATATTTT.

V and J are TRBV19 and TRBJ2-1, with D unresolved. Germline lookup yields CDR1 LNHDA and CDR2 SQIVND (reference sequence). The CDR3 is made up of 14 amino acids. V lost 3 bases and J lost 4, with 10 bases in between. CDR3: CASSMRQVYNEQFF. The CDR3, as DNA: TGTGCCAGTAGTATGCGTCAGGTTTACAATGAGCAGTTCTTC.

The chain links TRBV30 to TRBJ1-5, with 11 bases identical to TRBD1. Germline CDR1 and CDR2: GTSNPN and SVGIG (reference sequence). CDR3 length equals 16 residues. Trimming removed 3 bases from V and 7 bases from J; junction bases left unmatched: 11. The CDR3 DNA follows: TGTGCCTGGAGCCCCCAACGGACAGGGGGCCGGCAGCCCCAGCATTTT. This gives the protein CAWSPQRTGGRQPQHF.

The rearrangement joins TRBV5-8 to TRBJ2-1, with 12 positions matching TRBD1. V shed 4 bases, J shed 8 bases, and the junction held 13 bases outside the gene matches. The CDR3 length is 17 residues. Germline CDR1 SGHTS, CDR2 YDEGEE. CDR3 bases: TGTGCCAGCAGCCTACAATGGGACAGGGGGCATCGGGATGAGCAGTTCTTC. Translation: CASSLQWDRGHRDEQFF.